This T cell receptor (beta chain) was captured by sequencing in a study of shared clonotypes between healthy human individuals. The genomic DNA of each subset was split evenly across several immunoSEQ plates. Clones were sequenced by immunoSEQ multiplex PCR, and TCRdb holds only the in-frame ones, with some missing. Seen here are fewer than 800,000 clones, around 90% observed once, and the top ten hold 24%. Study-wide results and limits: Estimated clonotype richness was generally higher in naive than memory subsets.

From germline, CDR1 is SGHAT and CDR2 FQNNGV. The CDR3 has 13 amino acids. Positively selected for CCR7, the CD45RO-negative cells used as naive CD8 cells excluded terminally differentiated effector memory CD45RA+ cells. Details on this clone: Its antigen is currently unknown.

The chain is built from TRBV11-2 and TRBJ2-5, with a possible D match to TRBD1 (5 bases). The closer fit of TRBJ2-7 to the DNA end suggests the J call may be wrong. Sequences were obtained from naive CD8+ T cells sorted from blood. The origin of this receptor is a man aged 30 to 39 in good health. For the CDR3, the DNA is TGTGCCAGCAGCTTGGACAAAACCTACGAGCAGTACTTC. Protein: CASSLDKTYEQYF.